One and the same sample provided the 7 T cell receptor beta chains below, sequenced in a study of cytomegalovirus exposure and HLA in healthy donors. Vbeta (60) and Jbeta (13) primers were used in the PCR. The data were produced by immunoSEQ multiplex PCR, yet TCRdb's version contains in-frame clones alone and is incomplete. The sample consists of almost 85,000 clones, around four fifths of them appearing once. Sequencing used PBMCs. These receptors were obtained from a male donor in good health and CMV-seropositive.

This chain joins TRBV19 and TRBJ1-2; D is unclear. Germline CDR1 and CDR2: LNHDA and SQIVND (reference sequence). The CDR3 has 12 residues. V gave up 3 bases and J gave up 4 bases, with 6 bases separating them. The CDR3 is CASSISGYGYTF. The CDR3 DNA is TGTGCCAGTAGTATTTCAGGCTATGGCTACACCTTC.

This sequence joins TRBV5-1 and TRBJ2-5, with 14 positions matching TRBD2. Unmatched junction bases numbered 0, after V lost 0 bases and J lost 5 bases. The CDR3 loop spans 15 amino acids. The germline CDR1 and CDR2 sequences are SGHRS and YFSETQ. This CDR3 is CASSLGLAGGETQYF. CDR3 coding DNA: TGCGCCAGCAGCTTGGGACTAGCGGGAGGGGAGACCCAGTACTTC.

CDR3 nucleotides: TGCGCCAGCAGCCAAGGGACAGGGGTTGCCGAGCAGTACTTC. Its protein product is CASSQGTGVAEQYF. The V call is TRBV4-3, the J call TRBJ2-7; 9 nucleotides align to TRBD1. This CDR3 is built from 14 residues. Trimming removed 1 base from V and 6 bases from J; junction bases left unmatched: 4. Germline CDR1 LGHNA, CDR2 YSLEER.

V is TRBV19 and J is TRBJ1-1, with 8 positions matching TRBD1. CDR3 length: 17 amino acids. Looked up from germline, CDR1 is LNHDA and CDR2 is SQIVND (reference sequence). V trimming: 3 bases; J trimming: 4 bases; junction bases outside the gene matches: 13. CDR3 in DNA: TGTGCCAGTAGTATTCCCCAAAGACAGGGGAGGGGCACTGAAGCTTTCTTT. Its translation: CASSIPQRQGRGTEAFF.

This clone has more than one count but fewer than ten. The chain carries TRBV28 and TRBJ2-7, with D unclear. CDR3 size: 14 residues. Per germline, CDR1 MDHEN and CDR2 SYDVKM. V was pared by 2 bases and J by 5 bases, with 13 bases between. The CDR3 DNA is TGTGCCAGCAGTTTAGAAGGCCTAGGAGACGAGCAGTACTTC. Amino acids: CASSLEGLGDEQYF.

Worth noting for this clone: The junction departs from germline at one end; a sequencing error may be responsible. This chain uses TRBV6-6 with TRBJ2-7, with 7 bases matching TRBD2. Looked up from germline, CDR1 is MNHNY and CDR2 is SVGAGI (reference sequence). The CDR3 is 15 residues long. This CDR3 is CASSYRTRFSHEQYF. The DNA of the CDR3 is TGTGCCAGCAGTTACAGGACTAGATTCTCCCACGAGCAGTACTTC.

The chain couples TRBV4-1 to TRBJ2-7; no clear D gene. V gave up 3 bases and J gave up 2 bases, with 11 bases separating them. In germline, CDR1 is MGHRA, CDR2 YSYEKL. The CDR3 covers 14 residues. The CDR3 DNA is TGCGCCAGCAGCCATGGCAGCGCAACCTACGAGCAGTACTTC. It encodes CASSHGSATYEQYF.